Following are 8 T cell receptor beta chains from one sample sequenced in a study of post-analysis software for immune sequencing data. Prepared TCR beta cDNA libraries contained unique molecular identifiers. Each CDR3 protein is one row after TCRdb ran MiXCR on the PCR reads. The sample yields 500,000 to 600,000 distinct CDR3 sequences, around 44% seen once. Their cognate antigens are unknown. The study's findings and limits: Higher frequency in patients than in controls was seen for about five TRBV segments, with TRBV5-6, TRBV5-1 and TRBV20-1 among them.

The sequenced material came from blood. The receptors stem from a girl between 5 and 17 years old with multiple sclerosis.

The chain employs TRBV5-1 and TRBJ2-5; TRBD1 is a possible D gene (6 bases). The germline V and J ends were trimmed by 7 bases and 4 bases, with 17 bases remaining between them. Germline CDR1 SGHRS, CDR2 YFSETQ. The CDR3 contains 14 residues. The CDR3: CASRPTQGRETQYF. CDR3 coding DNA: TGCGCCAGCCGCCCCACCCAGGGGCGAGAGACCCAGTACTTC.

The V call is TRBV7-2, the J call TRBJ2-1; 8 bases fit TRBD1. The CDR3 spans 14 residues. V gave up 5 bases and J gave up 10 bases; unmatched junction bases: 10. CDR1 and CDR2 (germline): SGHTA, FQGNSA. The CDR3 nucleotides read TGTGCCAGCAGCATAGGGTCAGGGGGCTTGGAGCAGTTCTTC. As protein: CASSIGSGGLEQFF.

Only a few counts were recorded for this clonotype. This chain uses TRBV6-6 with TRBJ2-7; D not resolved. The CDR3 extends over 14 amino acids. V lost 0 bases to trimming and J lost 0 bases, with 6 bases between them. Germline assignment: CDR1 MNHNY and CDR2 SVGAGI (reference sequence). CDR3 loop: CASSYSKLSYEQYF. For the CDR3, the DNA is TGTGCCAGCAGTTACTCGAAACTCTCCTACGAGCAGTACTTC.

The V gene is TRBV27, the J gene TRBJ2-3; possibly TRBD1 for D (5 bases). Trimming cost V 0 bases and J 5 bases, with 12 bases left between them. Germline CDR1 is MNHEY and CDR2 is SMNVEV (reference sequence). The CDR3 sequence is 15 residues long. CDR3 DNA sequence: TGTGCCAGCAGTTTATCAGGCAGGGTTAGAGATACGCAGTATTTT. Protein product: CASSLSGRVRDTQYF.

For the CDR3, the DNA is TGTGCCAGCAGGAATGCAGGAAGCTCCTACAATGAGCAGTTCTTC. Protein product: CASRNAGSSYNEQFF. The V and J genes are TRBV6-5 and TRBJ2-1; D uncertain. This CDR3 is 15 amino acids long. V was shortened by 6 bases and J by 0 bases, with 12 bases between the two germline ends. Germline V lookup: CDR1 MNHEY, CDR2 SVGAGI.

This chain uses TRBV27 with TRBJ2-7, with D possibly being TRBD1 (5 bases). The closer fit of TRBJ2-5 to the DNA end suggests the J call may be wrong. The CDR3 runs 15 residues. Germline V CDR1 and CDR2: MNHEY, SMNVEV (reference sequence). This CDR3 is CASRDTPGPQETQYF. In nucleotides, the CDR3 is TGTGCCAGTCGTGACACCCCAGGGCCCCAAGAGACCCAGTACTTC.

This clonotype is a singleton in its sample. V gene TRBV27 combines with J gene TRBJ1-1, with 9 bases identical to TRBD1. Losses at the gene ends were 4 bases for V and 8 bases for J; bases not matched to a gene: 11. CDR3 length: 15 residues. Germline V gene data show CDR1 as MNHEY and CDR2 as SMNVEV (reference sequence). CDR3 region: CASSSMRGQGREAFF. For the CDR3, the DNA is TGTGCCAGCAGTTCCATGAGGGGACAGGGTAGAGAAGCTTTCTTT.

As concerns this clonotype: One junction end does not reproduce the germline sequence, and a read error may be involved. This chain uses TRBV7-2 with TRBJ2-7; D ambiguous. The V gene's germline CDR1 is SGHTA and CDR2 FQGNSA. The CDR3 is made up of 13 amino acids. Here the CDR3 DNA reads TGTGCCAGCCGTCAACCCAGCTCCCACGAGCAGTACTTC. The encoded protein is CASRQPSSHEQYF.